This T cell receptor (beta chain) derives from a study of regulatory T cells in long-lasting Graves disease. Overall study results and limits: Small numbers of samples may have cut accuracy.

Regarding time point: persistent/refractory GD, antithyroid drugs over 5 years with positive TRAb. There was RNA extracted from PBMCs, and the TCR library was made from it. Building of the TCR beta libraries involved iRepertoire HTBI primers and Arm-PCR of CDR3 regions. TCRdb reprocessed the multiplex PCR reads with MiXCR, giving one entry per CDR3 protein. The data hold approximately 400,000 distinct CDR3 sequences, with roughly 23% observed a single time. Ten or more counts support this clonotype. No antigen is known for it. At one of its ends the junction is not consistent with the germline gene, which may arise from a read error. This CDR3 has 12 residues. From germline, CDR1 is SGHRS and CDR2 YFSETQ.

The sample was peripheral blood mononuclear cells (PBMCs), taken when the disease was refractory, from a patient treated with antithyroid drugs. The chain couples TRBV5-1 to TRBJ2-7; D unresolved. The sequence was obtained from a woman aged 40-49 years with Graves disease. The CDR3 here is CASSLVGYEQYF. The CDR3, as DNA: TGTGCCAGCAGCTTGGTGGGTTACGAGCAGTACTTC.